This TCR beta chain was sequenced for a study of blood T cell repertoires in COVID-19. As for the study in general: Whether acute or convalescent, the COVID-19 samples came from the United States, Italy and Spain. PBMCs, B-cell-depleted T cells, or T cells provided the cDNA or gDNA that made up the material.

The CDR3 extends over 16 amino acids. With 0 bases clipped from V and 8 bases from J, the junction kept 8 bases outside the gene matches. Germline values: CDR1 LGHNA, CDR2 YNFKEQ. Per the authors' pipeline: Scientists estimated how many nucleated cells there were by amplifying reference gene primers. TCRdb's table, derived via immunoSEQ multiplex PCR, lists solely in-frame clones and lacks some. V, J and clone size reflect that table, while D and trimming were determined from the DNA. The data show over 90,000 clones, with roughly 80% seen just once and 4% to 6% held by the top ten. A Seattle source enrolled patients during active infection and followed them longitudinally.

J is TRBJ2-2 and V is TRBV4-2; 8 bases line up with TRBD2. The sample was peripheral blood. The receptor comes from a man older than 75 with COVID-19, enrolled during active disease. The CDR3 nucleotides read TGTGCCAGCAGCCAAGAAGTCGGGAGGGCCACAGGGGAGCTGTTTTTT. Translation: CASSQEVGRATGELFF.